This TCR beta chain derives from a study of regulatory T cells in long-lasting Graves disease. General study findings and limits: Persistent patients had a count of shared public clonotypes (under 3,000) that exceeded that of new patients (approximately 920). Repertoires from persistent disease leaned toward TRBV28, TRBJ1-2 and TRBJ2-5. TCR diversity was lower in persistent Graves' patients (versus newly diagnosed ones).

The authors built TCR beta libraries using iRepertoire HTBI primers and Arm-PCR of CDR3 regions. TCRdb re-derived calls from the multiplex PCR reads in MiXCR, one entry per CDR3 protein. Here the sample spans 300,000 to 350,000 distinct CDR3 sequences, roughly a fifth being singletons. V was clipped by 4 bases and J by 7 bases; unmatched bases: 9. Germline CDR1 reads KGHDR; CDR2 reads SFDVKD. The CDR3 sequence is 15 residues long. Time point meaning: persistent/refractory GD, antithyroid drugs over 5 years with positive TRAb. The TCR library was prepared using RNA isolated from PBMCs. About this clonotype itself: Its antigen is still unknown.

Specimen: peripheral blood mononuclear cells (PBMCs), collected when the disease was refractory, from a patient treated with antithyroid drugs. The rearrangement links TRBV24-1 to TRBJ2-5; the match to TRBD1 covers 9 bases. The clonotype originates from a female donor with Graves disease. CDR3 DNA sequence: TGTGCCACCAGTGAATCGGGACAGGGTCCGGGGACCCAGTACTTC. Translating gives CATSESGQGPGTQYF.